This T cell receptor (beta chain) emerged from a study of blood T cell repertoires in COVID-19. Looking at the study overall: Specimens from acute and convalescent COVID-19 originated in the United States, Italy and Spain. PBMCs, B-cell-depleted T cells, or T cells provided the cDNA or gDNA that made up the material.

The CDR3 consists of 14 residues. Per the germline V gene, CDR1 is SQVTM and CDR2 is ANQGSEA. The germline V and J ends were trimmed by 8 bases and 7 bases, with 23 bases remaining between them. In the source study's methods: Amplification of reference gene primers was used by the study to estimate nucleated cell counts. Libraries were prepared by immunoSEQ multiplex PCR; TCRdb keeps only in-frame clonotypes and omits some of them. V, J and clone size are taken as reported in that table, and D and trimming were inferred from the DNA itself. The sample lists about 170,000 clones, approximately 84% seen once, with 22% in the top ten. This clone was picked up a small number of times.

V and J are TRBV29-1 and TRBJ1-1, with a possible D match to TRBD1 (6 bases). The receptor was isolated from a woman at least 80 years old with acute or convalescent COVID-19. Input material: peripheral blood. The CDR3 spells CSILTTGVLGEAFF. In DNA form, the CDR3 reads TGCAGCATACTTACGACAGGTGTCTTAGGTGAAGCTTTCTTT.